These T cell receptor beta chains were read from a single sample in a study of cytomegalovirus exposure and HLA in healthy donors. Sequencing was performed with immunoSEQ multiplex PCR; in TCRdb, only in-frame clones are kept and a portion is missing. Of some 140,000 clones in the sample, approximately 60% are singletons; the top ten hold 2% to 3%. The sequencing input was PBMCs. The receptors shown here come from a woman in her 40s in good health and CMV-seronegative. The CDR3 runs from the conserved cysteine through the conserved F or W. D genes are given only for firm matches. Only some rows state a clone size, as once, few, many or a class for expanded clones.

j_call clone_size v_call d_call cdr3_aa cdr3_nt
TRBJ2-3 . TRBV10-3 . CATRLGGTLTDTQYF TGTGCCACCCGTCTGGGGGGAACCCTCACAGATACGCAGTATTTT
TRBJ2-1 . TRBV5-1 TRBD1 CASSFTGQGKGEQLF TGCGCCAGCAGCTTTACGGGACAGGGGAAGGGTGAGCAGCTCTTC
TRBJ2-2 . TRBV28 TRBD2 CASSLGLAGGNGELFF TGTGCCAGCAGTCTAGGACTAGCGGGGGGGAACGGGGAGCTGTTTTTT
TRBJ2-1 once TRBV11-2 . CASSLERSSYNEQFF TGTGCCAGCAGCTTAGAGCGGAGCTCCTACAATGAGCAGTTCTTC
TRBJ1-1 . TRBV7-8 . CASRGIAGGSKAFF TGTGCCAGCAGGGGGATCGCGGGCGGGAGTAAAGCTTTCTTT
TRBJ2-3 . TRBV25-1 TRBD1 CASSPAPGQGTDTQYF TGTGCCAGCTCTCCGGCGCCGGGACAGGGGACAGATACGCAGTATTTT
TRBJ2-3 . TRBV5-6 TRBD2 CASSWMELAGRVYTDTQYF TGTGCCAGCAGCTGGATGGAGCTAGCGGGGAGGGTGTACACAGATACGCAGTATTTT
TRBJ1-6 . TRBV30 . CAWSALTPLHF TGTGCCTGGAGTGCCCTAACACCCCTCCACTTT
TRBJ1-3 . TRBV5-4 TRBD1 CASSPSTDRVSGNTIYF TGTGCCAGCAGCCCCAGCACGGACAGGGTCTCTGGAAACACCATATATTTT
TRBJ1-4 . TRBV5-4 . CASSQLAGDGGTNEKLFF TGTGCCAGCAGCCAATTAGCGGGAGACGGGGGAACTAATGAAAAACTGTTTTTT
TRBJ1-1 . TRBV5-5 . CASSLSGGLKSTEAFF TGTGCCAGCAGCCTGTCCGGGGGGTTAAAGAGCACTGAAGCTTTCTTT
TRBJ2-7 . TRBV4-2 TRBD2 CASSQVGTSGGAHEQYF TGTGCCAGCAGCCAAGTGGGGACTAGCGGGGGGGCCCACGAGCAGTACTTC
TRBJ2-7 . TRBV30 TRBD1 CAWSGDRGYSYEQYF TGTGCCTGGAGTGGAGACAGGGGATACTCCTACGAGCAGTACTTC
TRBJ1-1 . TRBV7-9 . CASSRQPERTEAFF TGTGCCAGCAGCCGACAGCCCGAACGGACTGAAGCTTTCTTT
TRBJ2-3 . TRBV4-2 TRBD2 CASSPATSGMLSTDTQYF TGTGCCAGCAGCCCCGCTACTAGCGGGATGCTAAGCACAGATACGCAGTATTTT
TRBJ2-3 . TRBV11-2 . CASSLDRTSNTQYF TGTGCCAGCAGCTTAGATCGGACTTCCAATACGCAGTATTTT
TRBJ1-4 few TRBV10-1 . CASSEGGAGNEKLFF TGCGCCAGCAGTGAAGGTGGGGCCGGGAATGAAAAACTGTTTTTT
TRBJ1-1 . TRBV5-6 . CASSPGRGTEACF TGTGCCAGCAGTCCTGGCAGGGGCACTGAAGCTTGCTTT
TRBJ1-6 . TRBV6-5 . CASSYAQGFRSPLHF TGTGCCAGCAGTTACGCTCAGGGGTTCCGGTCACCCCTCCACTTT
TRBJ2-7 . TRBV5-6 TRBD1 CASSPLGGQDPSYEQYF TGTGCCAGCAGCCCCCTGGGCGGACAGGACCCCTCCTACGAGCAGTACTTC
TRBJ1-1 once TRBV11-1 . CASSLGWVSPLDTEAFF TGTGCCAGCAGCCTCGGGTGGGTAAGCCCCCTGGACACTGAAGCTTTCTTT
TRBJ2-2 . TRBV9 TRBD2 CASSPTSGEATLDRELFF TGTGCCAGCAGCCCCACTAGCGGAGAGGCCACATTGGACCGGGAGCTGTTTTTT
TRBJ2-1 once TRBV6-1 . CASSERGAGYNEQFF TGTGCCAGCAGTGAACGGGGGGCGGGCTACAATGAGCAGTTCTTC
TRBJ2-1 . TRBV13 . CASSPRSYNEQFF TGTGCCAGCAGCCCTCGCTCCTACAATGAGCAGTTCTTC
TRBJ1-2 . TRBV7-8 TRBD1 CASSLGQGSMDYGYTF TGTGCCAGCAGCCTCGGACAGGGGAGTATGGACTATGGCTACACCTTC
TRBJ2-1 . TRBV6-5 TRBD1 CASSRDRGVRWEQFF TGTGCCAGCAGCAGGGACAGGGGGGTTCGGTGGGAGCAGTTCTTC
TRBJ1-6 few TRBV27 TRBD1 CASSLSGQGSNSPLHF TGTGCCAGCAGTTTATCTGGACAGGGGAGTAATTCACCCCTCCACTTT
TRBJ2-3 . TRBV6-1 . CASSEEQGFTDTQYF TGTGCCAGCAGTGAAGAGCAGGGTTTCACAGATACGCAGTATTTT
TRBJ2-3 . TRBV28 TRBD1 CASNGGQGNTDTQYF TGTGCCAGCAACGGAGGACAGGGGAACACAGATACGCAGTATTTT
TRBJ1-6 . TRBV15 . CATSQIRGDSPLHF TGTGCCACCAGCCAGATACGGGGAGACTCACCCCTCCACTTT
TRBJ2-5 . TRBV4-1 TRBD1 CASSQEGRTGGGKTQYF TGCGCCAGCAGCCAAGAGGGGCGGACAGGGGGAGGCAAGACCCAGTACTTC
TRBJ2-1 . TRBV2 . CASTGNEQFF TGTGCCAGTACGGGAAATGAGCAGTTCTTC
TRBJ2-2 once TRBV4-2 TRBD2 CASRERGGSTGELFF TGTGCCAGCAGGGAGCGGGGGGGCAGCACCGGGGAGCTGTTTTTT
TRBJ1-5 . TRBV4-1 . CASSQDGTGQNQPQHF TGCGCCAGCAGCCAAGATGGTACAGGGCAAAATCAGCCCCAGCATTTT
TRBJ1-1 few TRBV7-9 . CASSLGVVGGRTEAFF TGTGCCAGCAGCTTAGGAGTCGTAGGGGGACGGACTGAAGCTTTCTTT
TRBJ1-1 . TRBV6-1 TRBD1 CASSAGQGPGGAFF TGTGCCAGCAGTGCCGGACAGGGGCCTGGGGGAGCTTTCTTT
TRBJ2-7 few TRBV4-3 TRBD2 CASSQDRASGGDEQYF TGCGCCAGCAGCCAAGACAGGGCTAGCGGGGGCGACGAGCAGTACTTC
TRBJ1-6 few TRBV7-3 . CASSLAGVGGSPLHF TGTGCCAGCAGCTTAGCAGGGGTCGGCGGATCACCCCTCCACTTT
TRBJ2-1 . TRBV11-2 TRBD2 CASSSKFSGTRLNEQFF TGTGCCAGCAGCTCCAAGTTTAGCGGGACTCGGCTAAATGAGCAGTTCTTC
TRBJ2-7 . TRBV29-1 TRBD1 CSVEGQGLGEQYF TGCAGCGTGGAGGGACAGGGCCTAGGCGAGCAGTACTTC
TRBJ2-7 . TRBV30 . CAWLNSGSYEQYF TGTGCCTGGCTCAACTCCGGGTCCTACGAGCAGTACTTC
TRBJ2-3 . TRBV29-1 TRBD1 CSVADRASTDTQYF TGCAGCGTTGCCGACAGGGCCAGCACAGATACGCAGTATTTT
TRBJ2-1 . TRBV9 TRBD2 CASSAGGLLNNEQFF TGTGCCAGCAGCGCGGGGGGGCTCCTTAACAATGAGCAGTTCTTC
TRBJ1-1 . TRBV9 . CASDRGDQGTEAFF TGTGCCAGCGATAGGGGCGATCAAGGTACTGAAGCTTTCTTT
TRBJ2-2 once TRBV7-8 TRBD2 CASSSLSGGYTGELFF TGTGCCAGCAGCTCCCTAAGCGGGGGGTATACCGGGGAGCTGTTTTTT